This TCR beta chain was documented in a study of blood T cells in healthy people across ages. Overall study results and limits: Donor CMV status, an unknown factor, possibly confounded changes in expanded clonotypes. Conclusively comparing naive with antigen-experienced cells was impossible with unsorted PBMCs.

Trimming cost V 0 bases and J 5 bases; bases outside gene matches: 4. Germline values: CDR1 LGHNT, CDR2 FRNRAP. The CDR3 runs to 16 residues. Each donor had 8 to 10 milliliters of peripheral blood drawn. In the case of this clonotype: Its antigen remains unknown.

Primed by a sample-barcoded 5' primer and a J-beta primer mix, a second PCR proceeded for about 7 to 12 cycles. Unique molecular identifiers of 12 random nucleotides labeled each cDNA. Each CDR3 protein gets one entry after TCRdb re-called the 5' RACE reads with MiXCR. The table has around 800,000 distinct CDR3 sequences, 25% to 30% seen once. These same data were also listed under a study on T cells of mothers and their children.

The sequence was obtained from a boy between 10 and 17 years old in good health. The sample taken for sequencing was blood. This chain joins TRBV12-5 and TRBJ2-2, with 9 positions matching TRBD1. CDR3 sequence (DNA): TGTGCTAGTGGTTTGGTAGGGACAGGGCGGACCGGGGAGCTGTTTTTT. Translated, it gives CASGLVGTGRTGELFF.